The source of this T cell receptor beta chain is a study of identical twins. Germline V gives CDR1 ENHRY, CDR2 SYGVKD. The CDR3 loop spans 12 amino acids. V lost 7 bases and J 9 bases, leaving 14 bases between the germline ends. General study findings and limits: Reduced insertions were recorded for abundant cord blood beta clonotypes, with no such pattern in memory repertoires. A cross-sectional statistical analysis, not follow-up of the same donors, supported the conclusions.

Each cDNA held unique molecular identifiers, and template switching gave it a universal primer site. One entry per CDR3 protein, called by TCRdb with MiXCR from the 5' RACE reads. The repertoire holds about 690,000 distinct CDR3 sequences, 5.5% to 7.5% seen once, with 1.5% to 2% in the top ten. This clonotype has ten or more counts. The antigen is undetermined. All donors comprised healthy Caucasians. Sequencing used naive T cells sorted from blood. The rearrangement links TRBV10-3 to TRBJ2-3; D gene unclear. The source of this sequence is a man between 18 and 35 years old in good health. The CDR3 DNA sequence: TGTGCCATCATGTTCGGTACGGAGACGCAGTATTTT. Protein: CAIMFGTETQYF.